These 3 T cell receptor beta chains were sequenced from one sample in a study of cytomegalovirus exposure and HLA in healthy donors. Sequencing was performed with immunoSEQ multiplex PCR; in TCRdb, only in-frame clones are kept and a portion is missing. This table holds around 240,000 clones, roughly 89% found once. Sequences were obtained from PBMCs. Receptors were obtained from a woman aged 18-35 years in good health and CMV-seronegative.

In this sample, this clone turned up once. The V call is TRBV27, the J call TRBJ2-5; D is uncertain. Germline V CDR1 and CDR2: MNHEY, SMNVEV (reference sequence). The CDR3 has 13 residues. Trimming cost V 5 bases and J 1 base, with 8 bases left between them. The CDR3: CASSPYSQETQYF. The DNA for the CDR3 is TGTGCCAGCAGTCCCTATTCCCAAGAGACCCAGTACTTC.

The chain combines TRBV7-9 with TRBJ2-7, with a tentative D call TRBD1 (6 bases). Trimming removed 5 bases from V and 2 bases from J, with 16 bases in between. The CDR3 spans 15 residues. Germline CDR1 is SEHNR and CDR2 is FQNEAQ (reference sequence). CDR3 protein: CASSPNRALPYEQYV. The CDR3 DNA reads TGTGCCAGCAGCCCCAACAGGGCTCTCCCCTACGAGCAGTACGTC.

The chain is built from TRBV6-5 and TRBJ1-3; a possible D gene is TRBD1 (5 bases). The V gene's germline CDR1 is MNHEY and CDR2 SVGAGI. V was cut by 2 bases and J by 3 bases, with 8 bases left in between. The CDR3 is made up of 14 amino acids. The CDR3 reads CASSYAGFGNTIYF. DNA for the CDR3: TGTGCCAGCAGTTACGCAGGGTTTGGAAACACCATATATTTT.